This entry features one TCR beta chain sequence. This record belongs to a study of shared clonotypes between healthy human individuals. Trimming stripped 4 bases from V and 3 bases from J, with 12 bases between. CDR1 and CDR2 from the germline V gene are GTSNPN and SVGIG (reference sequence). CDR3 size: 13 residues. The donors were adults (healthy and HIV-negative) with no recent acute infections or vaccinations. Over several immunoSEQ plates, each subset's genomic DNA was distributed in even portions. Sequencing used immunoSEQ multiplex PCR; TCRdb keeps in-frame clones, though not all of them. The sample records 2,100,000 or so clones, under 97% being singletons.

Specimen: naive CD4+ T cells sorted from blood. Subset given: CD45RA+ positively selected. The V and J genes are TRBV30 and TRBJ1-1, with D perhaps TRBD1 (5 bases). The TCR was taken from a man younger than 35 in good health. The CDR3 DNA sequence: TGTGCCTGGACCCCAGGGCAAGACACTGAAGCTTTCTTT. This codes for CAWTPGQDTEAFF. The entire variable domain, with the rest obtained from reference TRBV30 and TRBJ1-1, is as follows: SQTIHQWPATLVQPVGSPLSLECTVEGTSNPNLYWYRQAAGRGLQLLFYSVGIGQISSEVPQNLSASRPQDRQFILSSKKLLLSDSGFYLCAWTPGQDTEAFFGQGTRLTVV.